These 15 T cell receptor beta chains came from one sample sequenced in a study of Ad26.COV2.S vaccination and SARS-CoV-2 variants (dated by TCRdb to the early 2020s). The receptor library was made with the immunoSEQ multiplex PCR assay. What TCRdb holds here is the immuneACCESS table cut down to in-frame rearrangements. Part of the clones is not present; checked against another copy, under half of the missing clones reflect an unresolved V gene, and the others are unexplained. The sample includes approximately 280,000 clones, with approximately 87% observed a single time. The ten largest clones add up to over 2.5% of the sample. The treatment or condition tag for this specimen amounts to: around 19 received Ad26.COV2.S at low or high dose, single or two shots; 5 received placebo; per-sample allocation not given. Repertoires of vaccine and placebo recipients were sequenced from samples collected on day 63 after the first injection.

The sequences come from peripheral blood, collected in a trial of Ad26.COV2.S vaccine versus placebo. The receptors come from a person aged 18-65 years who received the Ad26.COV2.S COVID-19 vaccine or a placebo.

The chain is built from TRBV19 and TRBJ1-1; TRBD1 is a possible D gene (5 bases). The CDR3 contains 13 residues. V dropped 4 bases and J dropped 5 bases, with 11 bases sitting between them. CDR1 and CDR2 (germline): LNHDA, SQIVND (reference sequence). The DNA for the CDR3 is TGTGCCAGTAGTAGGACCAGGGATACTGAAGCTTTCTTT. Encoded protein: CASSRTRDTEAFF.

The rearrangement joins TRBV3-1 (or the pseudogene TRBV3-2) to TRBJ2-7; 8 nucleotides align to TRBD2. The CDR3 is 15 residues long. Germline V gene data show CDR1 as LGHDT and CDR2 as YNNKEL (reference sequence). Unmatched junction bases numbered 9, after V lost 4 bases and J lost 4 bases. The CDR3 protein is CASSPVGGGRYEQYF. The CDR3 DNA follows: TGTGCCAGCAGCCCGGTTGGGGGCGGGAGGTACGAGCAGTACTTC.

V usage is TRBV7-2 and J usage is TRBJ1-6; tentatively, D is TRBD1 (5 bases). This CDR3 is built from 14 residues. Germline V gives CDR1 SGHTA, CDR2 FQGNSA. Trimming cost V 3 bases and J 9 bases, with 12 bases left between them. Written as DNA, the CDR3 is TGTGCCAGCAGCTTGGGGACGAGTGGTTCACCCCTCCACTTT. Translating gives CASSLGTSGSPLHF. Filled out from reference TRBV7-2 and TRBJ1-6, the complete variable domain reads GAGVSQSPSNKVTEKGKDVELRCDPISGHTALYWYRQSLGQGLEFLIYFQGNSAPDKSGLPSDRFSAERTGGSVSTLTIQRTQQEDSAVYLCASSLGTSGSPLHFGNGTRLTVT.

The rearrangement links TRBV9 to TRBJ2-5; D is uncertain. CDR1 and CDR2 (germline): SGDLS, YYNGEE. V was shortened by 3 bases and J by 4 bases, with 10 bases between the two germline ends. This CDR3 region has 13 residues. CDR3 loop: CASSASGIETQYF. Written as DNA, the CDR3 is TGTGCCAGCAGCGCCTCGGGTATAGAGACCCAGTACTTC.

This clone was counted a single time. The V gene is TRBV7-2, the J gene TRBJ2-7, with 11 bases fitting TRBD1. The CDR3 is 15 amino acids. Germline V gene lookup returns CDR1 SGHTA and CDR2 FQGNSA. J was trimmed by 3 bases and V by 1 base; bases with no gene match: 2. The chain's CDR3 is CASSLDGTGGYEQYF. CDR3 in DNA: TGTGCCAGCAGCTTAGACGGGACAGGGGGCTACGAGCAGTACTTC.

The gene calls are TRBV7-9 and TRBJ1-2, with 7 bases matching TRBD1. This CDR3 is 15 amino acids long. V shed 2 bases, J shed 4 bases, and the junction held 7 bases outside the gene matches. CDR1 and CDR2 from the germline V gene are SEHNR and FQNEAQ (reference sequence). CDR3 DNA: TGTGCCAGCAGCTTACAGGGGGAACCCGTCTATGGCTACACCTTC. Translating gives CASSLQGEPVYGYTF.

In regard to this clone: One base separates it from a far larger clone, so it is likely a read error. V and J are TRBV6-5 and TRBJ2-3; TRBD1 or TRBD2 may be the D gene (5 bases each). The ends were cut back, 6 bases at V and 2 bases at J, with 12 bases in the middle. Germline CDR1 MNHEY, CDR2 SVGAGI. CDR3 length: 14 residues. CDR3 amino acids: CASSSGTFTDTQYF. CDR3 nucleotide sequence: TGTGCCAGCAGCTCCGGGACCTTCACAGATACGCAGTATTTT.

The J gene is TRBJ1-2, the V gene TRBV21-1; the table's D call TRBD1 went unverified against the DNA. TRBV21-1 constitutes a pseudogene. There are 16 residues in the CDR3. CDR3 sequence reads: CASSKAIYRKQYGYTF. Written as DNA, the CDR3 is TGTGCCAGCAGCAAAGCTATCTATCGGAAACAGTATGGCTACACCTTC.

This clone was seen once. This chain uses TRBV19 with TRBJ1-1; D remains ambiguous. The V end lost 9 bases, the J end lost 1 base, and 9 bases lay between the germline ends. Germline V lookup: CDR1 LNHDA, CDR2 SQIVND (reference sequence). The CDR3 extends over 12 amino acids. The CDR3 loop reads CASLNQNTEAFF. CDR3 DNA sequence: TGTGCCAGCCTTAATCAGAACACTGAAGCTTTCTTT.

The V gene is TRBV6-1, the J gene TRBJ1-5; no clear D gene. The germline gives CDR1 MNHNS, CDR2 SASEGT. This CDR3 comprises 15 residues. The V and J ends lost 2 bases and 0 bases respectively, with 8 bases between them. The CDR3 protein is CASSEHGYSNQPQHF. CDR3 coding DNA: TGTGCCAGCAGTGAACACGGGTATAGCAATCAGCCCCAGCATTTT.

The rearrangement links TRBV27 to TRBJ1-3; 8 nucleotides line up with TRBD1. In germline, CDR1 is MNHEY, CDR2 SMNVEV (reference sequence). Trimming cost V 2 bases and J 0 bases; bases outside gene matches: 3. This CDR3 has 16 amino acids. CDR3 in amino acids: CASSLRGTGSGNTIYF. The CDR3 bases are TGTGCCAGCAGTTTAAGAGGGACAGGCTCTGGAAACACCATATATTTT.

There are a few counts of this clone. The chain is built from TRBV11-2 and TRBJ1-1, with D unclear. Germline lookup yields CDR1 SGHAT and CDR2 FQNNGV. The germline V and J ends were trimmed by 4 bases and 3 bases, with 9 bases remaining between them. This CDR3 has 13 residues. CDR3 sequence reads: CASSSTTDTEAFF. The CDR3 coding sequence is TGTGCCAGCAGCTCTACGACTGACACTGAAGCTTTCTTT.

The chain couples TRBV28 to TRBJ1-6; D unclear. CDR3 length: 15 residues. Germline CDR1 and CDR2: MDHEN and SYDVKM. Trimming took off 4 bases at V and 6 bases at J, with 13 bases between the two ends. The DNA for the CDR3 is TGTGCCAGCAGTTGGTATCCGGGCAGTAATTCACCCCTCCACTTT. It translates to CASSWYPGSNSPLHF.

The count of this clone is one. The chain uses TRBV5-4 and TRBJ1-2; tentative D call: TRBD1 (5 bases). CDR1 SGHNT and CDR2 YYREEE come from the germline V gene (reference sequence). Deletions cut 4 bases from V and 3 bases from J, with 19 bases between. The CDR3 has 16 residues. In DNA, the CDR3 is TGTGCCAGCAGCACTGTCGGAACCACAGGTTACTATGGCTACACCTTC. Amino acid sequence: CASSTVGTTGYYGYTF. The complete variable domain, with remaining parts taken from reference TRBV5-4 and TRBJ1-2, reads ETGVTQSPTHLIKTRGQQVTLRCSSQSGHNTVSWYQQALGQGPQFIFQYYREEENGRGNFPPRFSGLQFPNYSSELNVNALELDDSALYLCASSTVGTTGYYGYTFGSGTRLTVV.

The V call is TRBV9, the J call TRBJ2-7, with a tentative D call TRBD1 (5 bases). Trimming cost V 0 bases and J 2 bases, with 12 bases left between them. Germline V CDR1 and CDR2: SGDLS, YYNGEE. The CDR3 runs 15 residues. In DNA form, the CDR3 reads TGTGCCAGCAGCGTAGATGGGCAGGGTACCTACGAGCAGTACTTC. Amino acids: CASSVDGQGTYEQYF.